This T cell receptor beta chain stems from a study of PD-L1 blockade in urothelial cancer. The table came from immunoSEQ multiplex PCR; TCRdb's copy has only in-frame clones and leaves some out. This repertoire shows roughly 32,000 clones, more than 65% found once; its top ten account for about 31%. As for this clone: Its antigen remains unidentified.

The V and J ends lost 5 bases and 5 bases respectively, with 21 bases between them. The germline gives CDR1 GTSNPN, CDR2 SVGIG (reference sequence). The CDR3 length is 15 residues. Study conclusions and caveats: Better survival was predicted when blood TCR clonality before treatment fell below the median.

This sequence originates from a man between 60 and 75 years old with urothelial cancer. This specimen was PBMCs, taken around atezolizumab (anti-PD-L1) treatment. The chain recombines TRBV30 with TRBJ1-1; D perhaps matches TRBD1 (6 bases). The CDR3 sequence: CAWGSGTPGRTEAFF. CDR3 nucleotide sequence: TGTGCCTGGGGTTCCGGGACACCCGGGAGGACTGAAGCTTTCTTT.